Each of the 15 T cell receptor beta chains below was sequenced from the same sample in a study of T and B cells in COVID-19 patients. BIOMED2 TRB-A/B primer pools were used in multiplex TRB PCR. TCRdb used MiXCR to reprocess the multiplex PCR reads, holding one entry per CDR3 protein. The data show some 7,800 distinct CDR3 sequences, with roughly 26% seen just once and approximately 6.4% held by the top ten. Blood genomic DNA input for TRB amplification was 250-500 ng. Sequencing was done on a sample of blood. The receptors stem from a human donor who had recovered from COVID-19.

This clonotype is termed medium-sized. The V call is TRBV10-3, the J call TRBJ2-5; no firm D call. The CDR3 sequence is 11 residues long. CDR1 and CDR2 (germline): ENHRY, SYGVKD. V was clipped by 0 bases and J by 4 bases, with 0 bases between them. The CDR3 nucleotides are TGTGCCATCAGTGAGTCAGAGACCCAGTACTTC. It codes for CAISESETQYF.

About this clonotype itself: One junction end does not reproduce the germline sequence, and a read error may be involved. The chain uses TRBV27 and TRBJ2-1, with D hard to call. In germline, CDR1 is MNHEY, CDR2 SMNVEV (reference sequence). CDR3 length: 17 amino acids. The CDR3 coding sequence is TGTGCCAGCAGTTTATCCCCACGAGCGACCTTGTACAATAAGCAGTTCTTC. It encodes CASSLSPRATLYNKQFF.

This clonotype came up many times. This chain links TRBV13 with TRBJ2-7; D unclear. This CDR3 has 11 residues. V gave up 5 bases and J gave up 7 bases, with 9 bases separating them. Germline loops: CDR1 PRHDT, CDR2 FYEKMQ (reference sequence). The CDR3 region is CASSLLSEQYF. The CDR3 coding sequence is TGTGCCAGCAGCCTTCTTAGTGAGCAGTACTTC.

The J gene is TRBJ2-5, the V gene TRBV7-9; D may be TRBD1 or TRBD2 (5 bases each). V was shortened by 0 bases and J by 5 bases, with 13 bases between the two germline ends. The V gene's germline CDR1 is SEHNR and CDR2 FQNEAQ (reference sequence). The length of the CDR3 is 15 residues. CDR3 coding DNA: TGTGCCAGCAGCTTAGCGCAAGGGGACCGGGAGACCCAGTACTTC. It encodes CASSLAQGDRETQYF.

Relative to its sample, this clonotype is medium-sized. This sequence joins TRBV19 and TRBJ1-5; 7 nucleotides line up with TRBD1. Germline lookup yields CDR1 LNHDA and CDR2 SQIVND (reference sequence). CDR3 length: 15 amino acids. V dropped 5 bases and J dropped 2; count of bases not matched to a gene: 6. The CDR3 loop reads CASSLRQGGNQPQHF. CDR3 DNA sequence: TGTGCCAGTAGTCTTCGACAGGGAGGCAATCAGCCCCAGCATTTT.

The chain is built from TRBV28 and TRBJ2-6, with TRBD1 as a possible D gene (6 bases). The CDR3 is 15 residues long. Looked up from germline, CDR1 is MDHEN and CDR2 is SYDVKM. Trimming shortened V by 7 bases and J by 2 bases, and 12 bases separated the two germline ends. This chain's CDR3 is CASTSGVTGANVLTF. The CDR3 DNA sequence: TGTGCCAGCACCTCAGGGGTAACTGGGGCCAACGTCCTGACTTTC.

The table lists this clonotype with a few counts. The chain is built from TRBV12-3 or TRBV12-4 and TRBJ1-1; unclear D gene. The V gene lost 3 bases and the J gene lost 7 bases, with 6 bases spanning the gap. The CDR3 runs 11 residues. CDR3 in DNA: TGTGCCAGCAGTTTTCCTGGTGAAGCTTTCTTT. It is translated as CASSFPGEAFF.

The table lists this clonotype with many counts. The chain links TRBV5-1 to TRBJ2-5; possibly TRBD2 for D (5 bases). Trimming cost V 0 bases and J 5 bases, with 17 bases left between them. CDR1 is SGHRS, CDR2 YFSETQ, per germline. This CDR3 has 16 residues. The CDR3 here is CASSLEGAGGRETQYF. The CDR3 DNA follows: TGCGCCAGCAGCTTGGAGGGCGCGGGCGGGCGCGAGACCCAGTACTTC.

A few counts support this clonotype. The chain couples TRBV6-4 to TRBJ2-3, with 11 bases aligning to TRBD2. CDR3 length: 15 residues. Trimming removed 0 bases from V and 4 bases from J; junction bases left unmatched: 0. Per the germline V gene, CDR1 is MRHNA and CDR2 is SNTAGT. The CDR3 sequence: CASSDSLAGADTQYF. The CDR3, as DNA: TGTGCCAGCAGTGACTCACTAGCGGGGGCAGATACGCAGTATTTT.

This clonotype has ten or more counts. This rearrangement joins TRBV5-6 to TRBJ2-7, with TRBD2 matching 7 bases. This CDR3 comprises 13 residues. V gave up 4 bases and J gave up 4 bases; unmatched junction bases: 5. Germline V gene lookup returns CDR1 SGHDT and CDR2 YYEEEE. This CDR3 reads CASSGSGVYEQYF. As DNA, the CDR3 is TGTGCCAGCAGCGGGAGCGGGGTTTACGAGCAGTACTTC.

The V gene is TRBV9, the J gene TRBJ2-2, with D hard to call. The CDR3 contains 11 residues. Trimming pared 3 bases from V and 7 bases from J, leaving 4 bases between. Germline CDR1 and CDR2: SGDLS and YYNGEE. DNA for the CDR3: TGTGCCAGCAGCGCTGGCGGGGAGCTGTTTTTT. Its translation: CASSAGGELFF.

This clonotype was observed a few times. This chain links TRBV7-9 with TRBJ2-7; D is unresolved. Trimming took 5 bases from V and 2 from J, leaving 10 bases between them. This CDR3 is 13 amino acids long. Germline-derived CDR1 and CDR2 are SEHNR and FQNEAQ (reference sequence). CDR3 in DNA: TGTGCCAGCAGCGCCCAGATAACCTACGAGCAGTACTTC. This sequence encodes CASSAQITYEQYF.

By share of the sample, this clonotype is large (0.1 to 1%). The CDR3 coding sequence is TGTGCCAGTAATAAGAGGGGGCGCTTGTGCGGAAACACCATATATTTT. It translates to CASNKRGRLCGNTIYF. The V call is TRBV19, the J call TRBJ1-3; TRBD1 aligns across 7 bases. The CDR3 is 16 amino acids. V was pared by 7 bases and J by 4 bases, with 13 bases of the junction left unmatched. Germline-derived CDR1 and CDR2 are LNHDA and SQIVND (reference sequence).

This clonotype was seen more than once but under ten times. This chain connects TRBV7-2 to TRBJ1-4; D not resolved. V gave up 3 bases and J gave up 4 bases, with 9 bases separating them. This CDR3 contains 14 residues. The V gene's germline CDR1 is SGHTA and CDR2 FQGNSA. The CDR3: CASSFMGFNEKLFF. Here the CDR3 DNA reads TGTGCCAGCAGCTTTATGGGGTTTAATGAAAAACTGTTTTTT.

With regard to this clonotype: This sequence may be a read error, since a much larger clone differs from it by one base. It is likely a read error, because the conserved phenylalanine at the end of the CDR3 is missing. The chain employs TRBV12-3 or TRBV12-4 and TRBJ2-2; 11 nucleotides line up with TRBD2. Trimming took 3 bases from V and 6 from J; bases not matched to a gene: 0. The CDR3 has 14 amino acids. The CDR3 bases are TGTGCCAGCAGTTTTAGCGGGGGGGCCGGGGAGCTGTTTTCT. Its protein is CASSFSGGAGELFS.